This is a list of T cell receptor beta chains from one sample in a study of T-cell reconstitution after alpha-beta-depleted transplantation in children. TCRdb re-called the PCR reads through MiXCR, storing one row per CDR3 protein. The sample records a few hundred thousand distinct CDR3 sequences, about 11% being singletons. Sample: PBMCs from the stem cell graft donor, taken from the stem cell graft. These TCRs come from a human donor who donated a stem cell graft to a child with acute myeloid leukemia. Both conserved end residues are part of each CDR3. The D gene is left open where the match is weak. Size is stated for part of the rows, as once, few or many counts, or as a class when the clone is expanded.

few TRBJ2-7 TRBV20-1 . CSAGSGAYEQYF TGCAGTGCTGGATCCGGAGCCTACGAGCAGTACTTC
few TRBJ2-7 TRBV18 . CASSPRRTGSYEQYF TGTGCCAGCTCACCACGACGGACTGGTTCCTACGAGCAGTACTTC
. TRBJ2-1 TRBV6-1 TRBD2 CASGTSGMVYNEQFF TGTGCCAGTGGGACTAGCGGGATGGTCTACAATGAGCAGTTCTTC
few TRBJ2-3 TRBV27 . CAILLGPDTQYF TGTGCGATCCTCCTCGGACCAGATACGCAGTATTTT
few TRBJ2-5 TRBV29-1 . CSVAVARSPRRTQYF TGCAGCGTTGCTGTTGCCAGGAGCCCCCGAAGGACCCAGTACTTC
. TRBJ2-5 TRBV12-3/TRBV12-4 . CASSLEGVAETQYF TGTGCCAGCAGTTTGGAGGGGGTGGCAGAGACCCAGTACTTC
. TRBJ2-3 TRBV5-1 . CASGQGQSTDTQYF TGCGCCAGCGGACAAGGACAGAGCACAGATACGCAGTATTTT
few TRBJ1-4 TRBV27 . CASSTVATNEKLFF TGTGCCAGCAGCACAGTCGCAACTAATGAAAAACTGTTTTTT
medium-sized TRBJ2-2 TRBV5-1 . CASSLYGRLTGELFF TGCGCCAGCAGCTTGTATGGCAGGCTAACCGGGGAGCTGTTTTTT
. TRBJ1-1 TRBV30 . CAWSRTDLNTEAFF TGTGCCTGGAGCAGGACAGATCTGAACACTGAAGCTTTCTTT
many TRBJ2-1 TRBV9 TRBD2 CASSKLAGVWNEQFF TGTGCCAGCAGCAAACTAGCGGGAGTGTGGAATGAGCAGTTCTTC
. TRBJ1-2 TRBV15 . CATSRDLAVRGGGYTF TGTGCCACCAGCAGAGATCTGGCCGTCAGGGGCGGCGGCTACACCTTC
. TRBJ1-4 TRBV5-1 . CASSFSQTGPNEKLFF TGCGCCAGCAGCTTCTCCCAGACAGGTCCTAATGAAAAACTGTTTTTT
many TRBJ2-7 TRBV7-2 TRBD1 CASRTRDSTYEQYF TGTGCCAGCAGAACCCGGGACAGCACCTACGAGCAGTACTTC
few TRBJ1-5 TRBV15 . CATSGSGREEPQHF TGTGCCACCAGCGGCAGCGGCCGTGAGGAGCCCCAGCATTTT
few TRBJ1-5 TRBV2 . CASSVWGNQPQHF TGTGCCAGCAGTGTATGGGGGAATCAGCCCCAGCATTTT
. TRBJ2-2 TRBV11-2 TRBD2 CACIVGLAGPGGTGELFF TGTGCCTGCATCGTGGGACTAGCGGGACCCGGGGGCACCGGGGAGCTGTTTTTT
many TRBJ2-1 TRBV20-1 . CSARWVLPYEQFF TGCAGTGCTAGGTGGGTCCTCCCTTATGAGCAGTTCTTC
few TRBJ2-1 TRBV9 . CASSVDPGNNEQFF TGTGCCAGCAGCGTAGATCCTGGGAACAATGAGCAGTTCTTC
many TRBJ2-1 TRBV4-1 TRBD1 CASSQEQGWNEQFF TGCGCCAGCAGCCAAGAACAGGGGTGGAATGAGCAGTTCTTC
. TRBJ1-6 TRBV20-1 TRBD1 CSAKQGAYNSPLHF TGCAGTGCCAAACAGGGGGCCTATAATTCACCCCTCCACTTT
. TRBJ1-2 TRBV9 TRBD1 CASSGRGTVVNTF TGTGCCAGCAGCGGGAGGGGGACAGTGGTAAACACCTTC
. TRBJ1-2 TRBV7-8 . CASSLTTGNYGYTF TGTGCCAGCAGCTTGACAACAGGGAACTATGGCTACACCTTC
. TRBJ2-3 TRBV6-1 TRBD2 CAGNEAGATDTQYF TGTGCCGGCAACGAAGCGGGGGCCACAGATACGCAGTATTTT
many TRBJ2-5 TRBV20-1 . CSGSDYRGETQYF TGCAGTGGCTCAGATTATCGGGGGGAGACCCAGTACTTC
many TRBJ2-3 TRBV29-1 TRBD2 CSVEPGTSGGYTQYF TGCAGCGTTGAACCCGGGACTAGCGGGGGCTATACGCAGTATTTT
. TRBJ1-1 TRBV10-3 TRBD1 CAITAGGQAEAFF TGTGCCATCACCGCAGGGGGTCAGGCTGAAGCTTTCTTT
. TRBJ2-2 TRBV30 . CAWSRSTGYTGELFF TGTGCCTGGAGCAGATCCACCGGATACACCGGGGAGCTGTTTTTT
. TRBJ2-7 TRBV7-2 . CASSLGSDNEQYF TGTGCCAGCAGCTTAGGAAGTGACAACGAGCAGTACTTC
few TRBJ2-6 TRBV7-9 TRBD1 CASRLGQGGSGANVLTF TGTGCCAGCAGACTCGGACAGGGGGGCTCTGGGGCCAACGTCCTGACTTTC
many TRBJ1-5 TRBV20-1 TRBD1 CSASGAGGNNQPQHF TGCAGTGCTAGTGGGGCAGGGGGCAACAATCAGCCCCAGCATTTT
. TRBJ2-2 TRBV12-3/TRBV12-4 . CASRKTGTNTGELFF TGTGCCAGCAGGAAAACAGGGACGAACACCGGGGAGCTGTTTTTT
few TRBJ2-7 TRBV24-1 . CATSDLGQGTYEQYF TGTGCCACCAGTGATTTGGGGCAGGGGACCTACGAGCAGTACTTC
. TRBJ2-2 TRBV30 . CAWSVRLPEAAGELFF TGTGCCTGGAGTGTACGTCTCCCTGAAGCGGCCGGGGAGCTGTTTTTT
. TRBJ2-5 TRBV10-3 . CAISAAPGTGSGRVLETQYF TGTGCCATCAGTGCCGCTCCCGGGACAGGGAGCGGGAGGGTGTTAGAGACCCAGTACTTC
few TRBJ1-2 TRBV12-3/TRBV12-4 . CASINRDSSYGYTF TGTGCCAGCATCAACAGGGATTCGAGCTATGGCTACACCTTC
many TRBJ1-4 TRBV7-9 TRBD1 CASSSRQGGLLDEKLFF TGTGCCAGCAGCTCCAGACAGGGAGGTCTCCTTGATGAAAAACTGTTTTTT